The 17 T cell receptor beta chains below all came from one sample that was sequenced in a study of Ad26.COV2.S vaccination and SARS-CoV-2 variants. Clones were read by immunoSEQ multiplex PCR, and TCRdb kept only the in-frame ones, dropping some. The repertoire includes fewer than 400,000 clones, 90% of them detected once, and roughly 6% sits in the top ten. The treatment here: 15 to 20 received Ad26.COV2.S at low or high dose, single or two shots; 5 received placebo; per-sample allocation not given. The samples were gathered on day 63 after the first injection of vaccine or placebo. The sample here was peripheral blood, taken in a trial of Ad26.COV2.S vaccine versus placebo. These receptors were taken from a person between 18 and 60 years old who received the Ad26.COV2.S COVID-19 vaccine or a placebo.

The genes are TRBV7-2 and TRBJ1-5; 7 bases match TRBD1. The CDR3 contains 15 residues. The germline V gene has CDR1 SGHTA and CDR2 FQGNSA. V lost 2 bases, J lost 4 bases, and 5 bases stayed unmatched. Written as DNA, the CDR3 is TGTGCCAGCAGCTTACGGGACAGATTAAATCAGCCCCAGCATTTT. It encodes CASSLRDRLNQPQHF. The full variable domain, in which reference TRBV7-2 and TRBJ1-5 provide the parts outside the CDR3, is GAGVSQSPSNKVTEKGKDVELRCDPISGHTALYWYRQSLGQGLEFLIYFQGNSAPDKSGLPSDRFSAERTGGSVSTLTIQRTQQEDSAVYLCASSLRDRLNQPQHFGDGTRLSIL.

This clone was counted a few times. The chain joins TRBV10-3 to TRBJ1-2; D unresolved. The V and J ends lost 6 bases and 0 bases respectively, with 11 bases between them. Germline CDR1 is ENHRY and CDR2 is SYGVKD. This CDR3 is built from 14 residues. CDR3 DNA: TGTGCCATCAGGGCCGGGTTTTCTAACTATGGCTACACCTTC. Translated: CAIRAGFSNYGYTF.

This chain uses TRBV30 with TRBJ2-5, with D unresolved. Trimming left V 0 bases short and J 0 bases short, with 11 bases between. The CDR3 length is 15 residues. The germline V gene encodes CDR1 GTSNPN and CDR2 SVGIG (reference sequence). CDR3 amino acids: CAWSVGRLYQETQYF. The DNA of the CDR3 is TGTGCCTGGAGTGTAGGCAGGCTGTACCAAGAGACCCAGTACTTC.

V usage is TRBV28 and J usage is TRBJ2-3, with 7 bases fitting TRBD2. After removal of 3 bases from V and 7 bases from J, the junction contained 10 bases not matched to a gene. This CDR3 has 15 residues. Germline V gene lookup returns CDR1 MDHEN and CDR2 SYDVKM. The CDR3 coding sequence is TGTGCCAGCAGTTTCGGGGAGGGCCGTTTTAATACGCAGTATTTT. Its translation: CASSFGEGRFNTQYF.

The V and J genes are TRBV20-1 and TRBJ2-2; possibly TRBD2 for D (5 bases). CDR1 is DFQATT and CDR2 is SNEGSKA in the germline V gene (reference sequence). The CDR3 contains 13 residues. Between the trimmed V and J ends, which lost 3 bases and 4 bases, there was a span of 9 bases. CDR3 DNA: TGCAGTGCTAGTGGACTTGCCACCGGGGAGCTGTTTTTT. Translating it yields CSASGLATGELFF.

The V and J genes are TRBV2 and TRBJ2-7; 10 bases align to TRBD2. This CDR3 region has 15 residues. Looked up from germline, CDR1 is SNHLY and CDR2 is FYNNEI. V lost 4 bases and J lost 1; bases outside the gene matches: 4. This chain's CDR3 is CASSVATSGSYEQYV. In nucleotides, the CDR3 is TGTGCCAGCAGTGTTGCGACTAGCGGGTCCTACGAGCAGTACGTC.

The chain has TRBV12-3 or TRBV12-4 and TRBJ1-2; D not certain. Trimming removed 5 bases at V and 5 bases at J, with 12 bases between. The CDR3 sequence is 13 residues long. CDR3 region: CASSHHAEYGYTF. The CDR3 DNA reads TGTGCCAGCAGTCACCACGCGGAGTATGGCTACACCTTC.

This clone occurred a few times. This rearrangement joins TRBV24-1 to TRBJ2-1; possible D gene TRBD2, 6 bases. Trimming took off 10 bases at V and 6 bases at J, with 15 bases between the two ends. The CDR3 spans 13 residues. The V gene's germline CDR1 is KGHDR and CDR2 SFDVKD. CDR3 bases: TGTGCCACGAGCCGTGGGGGGAGCAATGAGCAGTTCTTC. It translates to CATSRGGSNEQFF.

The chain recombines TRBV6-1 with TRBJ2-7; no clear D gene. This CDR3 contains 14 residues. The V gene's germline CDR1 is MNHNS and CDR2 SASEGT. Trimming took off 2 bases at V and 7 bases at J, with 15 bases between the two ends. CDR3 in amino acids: CASSEILGVREQYV. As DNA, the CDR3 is TGTGCCAGCAGTGAAATCTTGGGCGTAAGAGAGCAGTACGTC.

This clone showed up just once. The CDR3 protein is CASSIPQRLLYNEQFF. The CDR3 nucleotides are TGTGCCAGTAGTATACCCCAGCGCCTCTTATACAATGAGCAGTTCTTC. The chain combines TRBV19 with TRBJ2-1; D remains ambiguous. V was pared by 2 bases and J by 4 bases, with 15 bases between. The CDR3 is made up of 16 amino acids. CDR1 and CDR2 (germline): LNHDA, SQIVND (reference sequence).

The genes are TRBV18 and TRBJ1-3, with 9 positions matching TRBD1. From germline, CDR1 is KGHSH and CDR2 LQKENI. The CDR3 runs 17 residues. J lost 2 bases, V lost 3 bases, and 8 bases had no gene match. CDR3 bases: TGTGCCAGCTCACCGGGCGGGACAGGGCTGCCTGGAAACACCATATATTTT. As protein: CASSPGGTGLPGNTIYF.

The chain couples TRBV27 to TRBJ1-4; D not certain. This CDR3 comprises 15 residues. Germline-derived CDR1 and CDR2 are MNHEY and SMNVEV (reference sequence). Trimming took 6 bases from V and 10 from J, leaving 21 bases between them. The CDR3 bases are TGTGCCAGCAGGCCCAATGAAGGCTCAGGACGAAAACTGTTTTTT. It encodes CASRPNEGSGRKLFF. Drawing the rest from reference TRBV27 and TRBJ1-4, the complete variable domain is EAQVTQNPRYLITVTGKKLTVTCSQNMNHEYMSWYRQDPGLGLRQIYYSMNVEVTDKGDVPEGYKVSRKEKRNFPLILESPSPNQTSLYFCASRPNEGSGRKLFFGSGTQLSVL.

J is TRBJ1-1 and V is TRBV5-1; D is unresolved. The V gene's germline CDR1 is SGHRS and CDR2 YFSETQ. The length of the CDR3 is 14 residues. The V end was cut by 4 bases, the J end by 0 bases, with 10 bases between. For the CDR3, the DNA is TGCGCCAGCAGCCAGACACCCGTGAACACTGAAGCTTTCTTT. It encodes CASSQTPVNTEAFF.

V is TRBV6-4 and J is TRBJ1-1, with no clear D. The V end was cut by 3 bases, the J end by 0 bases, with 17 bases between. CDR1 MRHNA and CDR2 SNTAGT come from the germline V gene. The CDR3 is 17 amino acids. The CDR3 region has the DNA TGTGCCAGCAGTGAGGAGGTCGGGTTCCCCGTGAACACTGAAGCTTTCTTT. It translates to CASSEEVGFPVNTEAFF.

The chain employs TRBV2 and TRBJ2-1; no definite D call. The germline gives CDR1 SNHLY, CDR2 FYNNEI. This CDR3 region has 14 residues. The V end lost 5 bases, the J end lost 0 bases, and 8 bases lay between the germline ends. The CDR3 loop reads CASSRRHSYNEQFF. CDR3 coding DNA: TGTGCCAGCAGTCGGCGACACTCCTACAATGAGCAGTTCTTC.

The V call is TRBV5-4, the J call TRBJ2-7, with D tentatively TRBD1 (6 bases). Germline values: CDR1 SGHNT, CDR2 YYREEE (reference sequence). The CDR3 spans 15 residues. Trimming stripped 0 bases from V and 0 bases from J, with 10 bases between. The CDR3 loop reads CASSLDRESSYEQYV. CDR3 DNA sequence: TGTGCCAGCAGCTTGGACAGGGAGAGCTCCTACGAGCAGTACGTC.

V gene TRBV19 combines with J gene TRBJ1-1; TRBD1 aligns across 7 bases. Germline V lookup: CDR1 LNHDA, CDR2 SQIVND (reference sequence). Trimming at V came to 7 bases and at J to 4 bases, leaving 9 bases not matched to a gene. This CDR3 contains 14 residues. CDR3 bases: TGTGCCAGTATCCTGAGGGGGCCTAGCACTGAAGCTTTCTTT. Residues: CASILRGPSTEAFF.